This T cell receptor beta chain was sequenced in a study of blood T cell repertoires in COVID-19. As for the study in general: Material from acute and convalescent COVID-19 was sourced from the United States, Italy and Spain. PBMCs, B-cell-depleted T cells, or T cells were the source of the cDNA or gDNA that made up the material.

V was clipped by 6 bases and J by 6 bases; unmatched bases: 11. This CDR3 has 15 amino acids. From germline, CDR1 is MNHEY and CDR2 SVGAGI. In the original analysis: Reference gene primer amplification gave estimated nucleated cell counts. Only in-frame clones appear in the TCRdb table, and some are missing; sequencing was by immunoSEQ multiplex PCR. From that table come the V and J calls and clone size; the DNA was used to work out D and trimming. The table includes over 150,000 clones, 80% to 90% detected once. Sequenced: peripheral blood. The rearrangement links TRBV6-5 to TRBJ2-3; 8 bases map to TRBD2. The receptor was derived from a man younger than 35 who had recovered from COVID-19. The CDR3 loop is CASSRTSGARDTQYF. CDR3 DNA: TGTGCCAGCAGCCGAACTAGCGGAGCGAGGGATACGCAGTATTTT.